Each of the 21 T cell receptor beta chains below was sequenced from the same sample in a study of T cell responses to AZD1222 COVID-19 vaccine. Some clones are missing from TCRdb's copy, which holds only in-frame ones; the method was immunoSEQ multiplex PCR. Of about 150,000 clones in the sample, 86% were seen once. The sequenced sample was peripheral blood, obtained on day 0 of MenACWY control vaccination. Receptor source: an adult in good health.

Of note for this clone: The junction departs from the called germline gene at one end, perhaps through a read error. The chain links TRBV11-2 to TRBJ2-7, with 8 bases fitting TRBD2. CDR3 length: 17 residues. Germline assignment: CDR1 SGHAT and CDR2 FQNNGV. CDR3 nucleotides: TGTGCCAGCAGCTTAGATGGGGGCGGGGGGCGCTCCCACGAGCAGTACTTC. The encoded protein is CASSLDGGGGRSHEQYF.

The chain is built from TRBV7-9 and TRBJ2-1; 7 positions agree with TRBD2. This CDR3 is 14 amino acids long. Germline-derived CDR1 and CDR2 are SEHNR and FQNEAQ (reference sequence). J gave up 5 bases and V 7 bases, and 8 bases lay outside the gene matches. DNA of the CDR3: TGTGCCAGCACCCCTCGCGGGAGCCACAATGAGCAGTTCTTC. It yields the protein CASTPRGSHNEQFF. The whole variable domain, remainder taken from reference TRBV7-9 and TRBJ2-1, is DTGVSQNPRHKITKRGQNVTFRCDPISEHNRLYWYRQTLGQGPEFLTYFQNEAQLEKSRLLSDRFSAERPKGSFSTLEIQRTEQGDSAMYLCASTPRGSHNEQFFGPGTRLTVL.

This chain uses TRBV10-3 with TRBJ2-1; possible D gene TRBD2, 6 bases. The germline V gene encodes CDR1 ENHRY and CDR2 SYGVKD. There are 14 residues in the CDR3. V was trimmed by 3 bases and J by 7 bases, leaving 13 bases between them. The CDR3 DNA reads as TGTGCCATCAGTGATTCGGGAGTGAGGAATGAGCAGTTCTTC. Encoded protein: CAISDSGVRNEQFF.

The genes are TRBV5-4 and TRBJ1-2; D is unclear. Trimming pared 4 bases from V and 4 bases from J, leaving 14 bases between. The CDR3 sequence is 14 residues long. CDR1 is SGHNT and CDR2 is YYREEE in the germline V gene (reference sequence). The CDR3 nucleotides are TGTGCCAGCAGCGGGATGATGGCTAGCTATGGCTACACCTTC. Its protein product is CASSGMMASYGYTF.

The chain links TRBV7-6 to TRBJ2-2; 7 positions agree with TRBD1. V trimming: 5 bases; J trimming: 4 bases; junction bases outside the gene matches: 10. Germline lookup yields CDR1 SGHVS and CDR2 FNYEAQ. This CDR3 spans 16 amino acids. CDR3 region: CASSLQGWDITGELFF. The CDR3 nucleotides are TGTGCCAGCAGCCTACAGGGGTGGGATATCACCGGGGAGCTGTTTTTT.

The CDR3 DNA reads as TGCGCCAGCAGCCAAGGTCGACAGGAATTCTCCTATGGCTACACCTTC. It specifies CASSQGRQEFSYGYTF. The genes are TRBV4-3 and TRBJ1-2, with D perhaps TRBD1 (6 bases). CDR3 size: 16 residues. The germline V and J ends were trimmed by 1 base and 4 bases, with 16 bases remaining between them. Germline CDR1 and CDR2: LGHNA and YSLEER.

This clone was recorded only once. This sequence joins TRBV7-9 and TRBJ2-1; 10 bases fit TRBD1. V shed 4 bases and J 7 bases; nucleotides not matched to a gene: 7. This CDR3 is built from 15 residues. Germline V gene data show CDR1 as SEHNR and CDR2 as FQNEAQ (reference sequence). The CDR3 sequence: CASSYPTGGGNEQFF. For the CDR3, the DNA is TGTGCCAGCAGCTACCCGACAGGGGGCGGAAATGAGCAGTTCTTC.

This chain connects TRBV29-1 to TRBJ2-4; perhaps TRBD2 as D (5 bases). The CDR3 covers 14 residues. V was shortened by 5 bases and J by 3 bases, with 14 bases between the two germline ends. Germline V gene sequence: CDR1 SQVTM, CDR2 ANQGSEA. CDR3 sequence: CSVLMARGKNIQYF. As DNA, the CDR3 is TGCAGCGTTCTCATGGCCCGGGGCAAAAACATTCAGTACTTC.

CDR3 amino acids: CASSAAGSLSSYEQYF. Here the CDR3 DNA reads TGTGCCAGCAGCGCCGCAGGAAGCCTAAGCTCCTACGAGCAGTACTTC. V is TRBV3-1 (or the pseudogene TRBV3-2) and J is TRBJ2-7; D is undetermined. The germline V gene has CDR1 LGHDT and CDR2 YNNKEL (reference sequence). The CDR3 has 16 residues. The ends were cut back, 5 bases at V and 0 bases at J, with 17 bases in the middle.

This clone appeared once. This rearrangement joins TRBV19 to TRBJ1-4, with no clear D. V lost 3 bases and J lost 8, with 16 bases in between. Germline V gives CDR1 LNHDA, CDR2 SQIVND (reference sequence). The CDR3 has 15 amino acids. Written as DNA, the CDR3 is TGTGCCAGTAGTATTTTCGGACCGCTGCCGGAAAAACTGTTTTTT. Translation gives CASSIFGPLPEKLFF.

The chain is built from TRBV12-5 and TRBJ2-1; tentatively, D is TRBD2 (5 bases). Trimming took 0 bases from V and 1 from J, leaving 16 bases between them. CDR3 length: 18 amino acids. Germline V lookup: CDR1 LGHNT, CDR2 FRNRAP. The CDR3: CASGLVLDGQRSYNEQFF. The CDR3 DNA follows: TGTGCTAGTGGTTTGGTACTAGACGGCCAGAGGTCCTACAATGAGCAGTTCTTC.

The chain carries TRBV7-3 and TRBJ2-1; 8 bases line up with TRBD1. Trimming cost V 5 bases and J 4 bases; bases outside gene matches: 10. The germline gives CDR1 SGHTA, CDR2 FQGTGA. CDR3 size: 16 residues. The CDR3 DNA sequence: TGTGCCAGCAGCCGCTCCCCAGGGGGCCTTTACAATGAGCAGTTCTTC. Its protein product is CASSRSPGGLYNEQFF.

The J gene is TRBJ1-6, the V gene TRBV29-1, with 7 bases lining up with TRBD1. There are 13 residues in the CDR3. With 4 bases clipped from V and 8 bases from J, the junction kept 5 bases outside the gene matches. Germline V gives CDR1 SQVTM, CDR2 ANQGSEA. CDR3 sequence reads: CSVGFGQDSPLHF. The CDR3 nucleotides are TGCAGCGTTGGTTTCGGACAGGATTCACCCCTCCACTTT.

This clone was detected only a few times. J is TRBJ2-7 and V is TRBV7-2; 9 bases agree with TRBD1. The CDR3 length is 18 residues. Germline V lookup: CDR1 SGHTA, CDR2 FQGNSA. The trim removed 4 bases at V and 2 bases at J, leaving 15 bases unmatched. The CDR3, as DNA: TGTGCCAGCAGCTCCCCGACAGGGGGGGGACTGCCCCCCTACGAGCAGTACTTC. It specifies CASSSPTGGGLPPYEQYF. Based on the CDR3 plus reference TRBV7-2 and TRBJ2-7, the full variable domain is GAGVSQSPSNKVTEKGKDVELRCDPISGHTALYWYRQSLGQGLEFLIYFQGNSAPDKSGLPSDRFSAERTGGSVSTLTIQRTQQEDSAVYLCASSSPTGGGLPPYEQYFGPGTRLTVT.

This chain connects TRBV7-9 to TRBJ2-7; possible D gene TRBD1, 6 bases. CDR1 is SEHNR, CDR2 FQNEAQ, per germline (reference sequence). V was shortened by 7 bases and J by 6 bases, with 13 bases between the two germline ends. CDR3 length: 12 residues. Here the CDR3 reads CASTQQGSEQYF. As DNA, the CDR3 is TGTGCCAGCACCCAACAGGGCTCCGAGCAGTACTTC. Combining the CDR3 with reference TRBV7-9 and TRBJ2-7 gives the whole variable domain DTGVSQNPRHKITKRGQNVTFRCDPISEHNRLYWYRQTLGQGPEFLTYFQNEAQLEKSRLLSDRFSAERPKGSFSTLEIQRTEQGDSAMYLCASTQQGSEQYFGPGTRLTVT.

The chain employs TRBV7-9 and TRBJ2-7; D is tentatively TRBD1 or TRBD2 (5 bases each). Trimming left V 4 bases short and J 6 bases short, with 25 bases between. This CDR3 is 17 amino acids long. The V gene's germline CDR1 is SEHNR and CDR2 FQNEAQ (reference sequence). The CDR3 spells CASSSGVGEFPGPEQYF. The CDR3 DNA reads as TGTGCCAGCAGCTCCGGTGTCGGTGAGTTCCCGGGGCCCGAGCAGTACTTC.

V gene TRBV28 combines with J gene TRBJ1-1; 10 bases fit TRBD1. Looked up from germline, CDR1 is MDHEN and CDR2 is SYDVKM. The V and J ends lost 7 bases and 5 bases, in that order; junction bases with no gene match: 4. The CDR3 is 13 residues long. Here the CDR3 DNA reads TGTGCCAGCACTCGGGACAGGGGAACTGAAGCTTTCTTT. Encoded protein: CASTRDRGTEAFF.

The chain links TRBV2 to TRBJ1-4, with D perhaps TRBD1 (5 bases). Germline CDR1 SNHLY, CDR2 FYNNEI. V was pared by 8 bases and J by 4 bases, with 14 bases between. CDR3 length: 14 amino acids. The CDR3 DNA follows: TGTGCCAGCGCTCGGGGGGAGAGTAATGAAAAACTGTTTTTT. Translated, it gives CASARGESNEKLFF.

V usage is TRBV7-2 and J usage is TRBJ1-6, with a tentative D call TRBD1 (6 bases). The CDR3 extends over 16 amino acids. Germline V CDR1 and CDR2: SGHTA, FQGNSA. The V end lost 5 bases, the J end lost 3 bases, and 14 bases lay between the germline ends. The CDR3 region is CASSPGGGNYNSPLHF. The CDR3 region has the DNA TGTGCCAGCAGCCCCGGGGGGGGCAACTATAATTCACCCCTCCACTTT. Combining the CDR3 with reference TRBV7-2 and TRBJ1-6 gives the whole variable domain GAGVSQSPSNKVTEKGKDVELRCDPISGHTALYWYRQSLGQGLEFLIYFQGNSAPDKSGLPSDRFSAERTGGSVSTLTIQRTQQEDSAVYLCASSPGGGNYNSPLHFGNGTRLTVT.

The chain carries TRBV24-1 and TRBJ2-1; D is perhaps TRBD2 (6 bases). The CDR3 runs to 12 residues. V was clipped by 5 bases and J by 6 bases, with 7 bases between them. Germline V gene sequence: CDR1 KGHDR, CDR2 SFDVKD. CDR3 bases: TGTGCCACCAGTGTGGGAGGCAATGAGCAGTTCTTC. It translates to CATSVGGNEQFF.

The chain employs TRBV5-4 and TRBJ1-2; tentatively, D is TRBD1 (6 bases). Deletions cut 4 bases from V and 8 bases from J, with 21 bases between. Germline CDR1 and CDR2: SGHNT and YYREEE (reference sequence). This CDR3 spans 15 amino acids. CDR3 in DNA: TGTGCCAGCAGCCCGGAACCCACGGACAGACGAGGCTACACCTTC. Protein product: CASSPEPTDRRGYTF.